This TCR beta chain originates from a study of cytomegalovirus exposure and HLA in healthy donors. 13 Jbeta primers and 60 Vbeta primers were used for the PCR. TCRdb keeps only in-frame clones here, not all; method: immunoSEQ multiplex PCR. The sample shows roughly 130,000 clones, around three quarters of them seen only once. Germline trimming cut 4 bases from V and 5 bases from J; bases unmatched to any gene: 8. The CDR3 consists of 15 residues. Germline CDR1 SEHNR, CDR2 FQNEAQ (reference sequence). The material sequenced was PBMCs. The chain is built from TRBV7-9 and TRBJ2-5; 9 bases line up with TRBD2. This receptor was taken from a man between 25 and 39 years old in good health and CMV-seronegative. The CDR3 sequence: CASSSPYSGSETQYF. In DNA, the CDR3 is TGTGCCAGCAGCTCACCTTATAGCGGGAGTGAGACCCAGTACTTC.